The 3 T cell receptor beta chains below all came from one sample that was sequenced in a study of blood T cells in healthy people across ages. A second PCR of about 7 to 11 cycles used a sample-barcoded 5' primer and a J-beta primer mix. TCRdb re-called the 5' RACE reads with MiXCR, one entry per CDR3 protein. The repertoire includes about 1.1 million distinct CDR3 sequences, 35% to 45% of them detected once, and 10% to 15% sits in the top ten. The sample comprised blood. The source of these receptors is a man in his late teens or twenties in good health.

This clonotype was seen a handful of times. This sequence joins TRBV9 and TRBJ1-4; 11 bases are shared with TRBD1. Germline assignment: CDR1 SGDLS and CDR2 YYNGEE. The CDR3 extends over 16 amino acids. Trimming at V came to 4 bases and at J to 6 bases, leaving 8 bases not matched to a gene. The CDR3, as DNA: TGTGCCAGCAGCTCCCCGGACAGGGGGCATCATGAAAAACTGTTTTTT. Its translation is CASSSPDRGHHEKLFF.

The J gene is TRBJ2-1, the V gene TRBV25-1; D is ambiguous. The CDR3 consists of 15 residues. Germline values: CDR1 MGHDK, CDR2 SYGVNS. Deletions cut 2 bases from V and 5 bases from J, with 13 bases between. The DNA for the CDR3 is TGTGCCAGCAGTGAAGGGTCCGGCGGCAACAATGAGCAGTTCTTC. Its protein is CASSEGSGGNNEQFF.

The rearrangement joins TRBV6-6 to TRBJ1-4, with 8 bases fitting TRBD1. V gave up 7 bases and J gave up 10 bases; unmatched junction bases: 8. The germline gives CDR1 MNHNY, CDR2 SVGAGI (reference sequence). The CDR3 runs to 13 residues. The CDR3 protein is CASTLDRGRKLFF. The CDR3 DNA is TGTGCCAGCACCCTCGACAGGGGCCGAAAACTGTTTTTT.